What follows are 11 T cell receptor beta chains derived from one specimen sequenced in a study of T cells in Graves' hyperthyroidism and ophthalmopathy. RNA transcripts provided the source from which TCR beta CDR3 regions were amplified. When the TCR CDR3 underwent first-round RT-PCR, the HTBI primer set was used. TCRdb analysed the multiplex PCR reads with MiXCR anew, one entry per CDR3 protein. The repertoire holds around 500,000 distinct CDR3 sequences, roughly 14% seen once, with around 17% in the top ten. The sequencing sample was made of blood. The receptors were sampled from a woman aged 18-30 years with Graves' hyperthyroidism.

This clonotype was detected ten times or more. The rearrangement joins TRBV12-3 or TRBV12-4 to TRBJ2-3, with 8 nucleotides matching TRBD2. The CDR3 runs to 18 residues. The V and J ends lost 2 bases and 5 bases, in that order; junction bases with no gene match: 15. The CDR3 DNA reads TGTGCCAGCAGTTTAACGTCGGGAGGGCCTCTTGGGAAAGATACGCAGTATTTT. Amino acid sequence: CASSLTSGGPLGKDTQYF.

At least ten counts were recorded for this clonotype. The DNA of the CDR3 is TGTGCCAGCAGTTTGGACGGGTTGACCCTCCACTTT. Translated, it gives CASSLDGLTLHF. The chain has TRBV12-3 or TRBV12-4 and TRBJ1-6; D remains ambiguous. The CDR3 covers 12 residues. Trimming stripped 3 bases from V and 14 bases from J, with 11 bases between.

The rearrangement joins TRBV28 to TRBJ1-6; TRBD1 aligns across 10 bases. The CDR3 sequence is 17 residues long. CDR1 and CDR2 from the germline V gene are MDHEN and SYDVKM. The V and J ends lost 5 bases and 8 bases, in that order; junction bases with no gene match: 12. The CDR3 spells CASSHSGDRGKDSPLHF. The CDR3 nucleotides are TGTGCCAGCAGTCATAGTGGGGACAGGGGAAAAGATTCACCCCTCCACTTT. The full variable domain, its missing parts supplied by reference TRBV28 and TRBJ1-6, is DVKVTQSSRYLVKRTGEKVFLECVQDMDHENMFWYRQDPGLGLRLIYFSYDVKMKEKGDIPEGYSVSREKKERFSLILESASTNQTSMYLCASSHSGDRGKDSPLHFGNGTRLTVT.

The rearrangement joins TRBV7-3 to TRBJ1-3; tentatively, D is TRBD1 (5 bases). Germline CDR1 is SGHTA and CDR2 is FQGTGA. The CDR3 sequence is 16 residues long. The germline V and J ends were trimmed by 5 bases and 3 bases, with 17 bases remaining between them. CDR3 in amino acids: CASSPMGQGGGNTIYF. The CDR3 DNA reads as TGTGCCAGCAGCCCCATGGGCCAGGGTGGTGGAAACACCATATATTTT.

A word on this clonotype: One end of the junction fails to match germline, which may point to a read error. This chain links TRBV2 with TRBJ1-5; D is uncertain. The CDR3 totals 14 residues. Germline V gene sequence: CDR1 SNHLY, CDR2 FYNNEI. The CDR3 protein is CASSDSDSNQPQRF. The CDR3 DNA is TGTGCCAGCAGTGACAGCGATAGCAATCAGCCCCAGCGTTTT.

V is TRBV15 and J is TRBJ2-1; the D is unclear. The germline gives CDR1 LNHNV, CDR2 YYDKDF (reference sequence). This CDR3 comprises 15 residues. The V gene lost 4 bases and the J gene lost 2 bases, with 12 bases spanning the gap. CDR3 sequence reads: CATSNLLAPYNEQFF. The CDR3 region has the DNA TGTGCCACCAGCAACTTGTTGGCGCCCTACAATGAGCAGTTCTTC.

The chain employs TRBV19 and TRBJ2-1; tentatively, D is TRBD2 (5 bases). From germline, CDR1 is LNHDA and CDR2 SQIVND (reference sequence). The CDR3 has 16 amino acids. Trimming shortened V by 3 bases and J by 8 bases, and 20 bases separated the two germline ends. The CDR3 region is CASSILGLGPSDEQFF. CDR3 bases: TGTGCCAGTAGTATCCTAGGACTCGGACCCTCCGATGAGCAGTTCTTC.

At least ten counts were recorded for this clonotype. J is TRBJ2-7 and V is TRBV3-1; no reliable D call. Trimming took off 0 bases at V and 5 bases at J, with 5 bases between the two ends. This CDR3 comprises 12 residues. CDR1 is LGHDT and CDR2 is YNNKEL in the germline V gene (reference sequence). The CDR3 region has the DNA TGTGCCAGCAGCCAAGAGAGCGACGAGCAGTACTTC. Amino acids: CASSQESDEQYF.

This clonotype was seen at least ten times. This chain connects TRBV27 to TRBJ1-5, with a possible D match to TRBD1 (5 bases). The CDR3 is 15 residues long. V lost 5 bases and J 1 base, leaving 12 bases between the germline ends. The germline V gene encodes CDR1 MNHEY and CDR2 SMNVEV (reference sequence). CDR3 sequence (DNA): TGTGCCAGCAGTACAGGCCGCCGCAGCAATCAGCCCCAGCATTTT. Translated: CASSTGRRSNQPQHF.

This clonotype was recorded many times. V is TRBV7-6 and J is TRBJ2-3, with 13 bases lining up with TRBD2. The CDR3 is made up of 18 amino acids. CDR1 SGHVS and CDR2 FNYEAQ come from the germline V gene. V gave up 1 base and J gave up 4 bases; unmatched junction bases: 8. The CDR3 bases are TGTGCCAGCAGCTTAGAGGCGACTAGCGGGAGGATGGCAGATACGCAGTATTTT. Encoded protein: CASSLEATSGRMADTQYF.

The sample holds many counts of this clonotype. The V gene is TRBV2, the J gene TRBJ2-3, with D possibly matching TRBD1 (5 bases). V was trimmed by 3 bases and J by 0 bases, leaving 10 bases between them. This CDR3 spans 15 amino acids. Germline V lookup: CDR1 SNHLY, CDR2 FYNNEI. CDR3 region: CASSEGQLSTDTQYF. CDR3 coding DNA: TGTGCCAGCAGTGAGGGGCAGCTGAGCACAGATACGCAGTATTTT.